This section outlines one TCR beta chain sequence together with its context. It lacks a known antigen. No per-base quality is available; no much larger clone lies one base away. These data belong to a study of vaccination and CD4 T cells after COVID-19 (dated by TCRdb to the early 2020s). Regarding the study in general: Convalescent patients had a positive SARS-CoV-2 result on nasal swab PCR, and of these patients, several had mild disease and one had severe disease. Six males and four females were included in the convalescent cohort, with two Hispanic individuals, seven Caucasians, two Asians and one multiracial person represented. Two doses of either the Pfizer-BioNTech BNT162b2 vaccine (n=8) or the Moderna mRNA-1273 vaccine (n=2) were administered to participants. Post-COVID blood samples from convalescent patients were collected a median of 101 days after diagnosis, with a range of 35 to 161 days. The time from the second vaccine dose to post-vaccine blood sampling had a median of roughly 70 days and ranged from about 12 to 241 days. The spike-specific CD4+ TCR repertoire was compared before and after mRNA vaccination in ten to eleven COVID-19 convalescent patients and several infection-naive healthy vaccine recipients.

The library was produced with PCR. Sequencing was performed on an Illumina iSeq 100. On the study's bioinformatics: Non-productive sequences were removed, and CDR3s not starting with C, not ending with F or W, or shorter than 7 amino acids were discarded. Similarity between CDR3 sequences was evaluated in R version 3.6.1 using Levenshtein distances (stringdist) and unrooted phylogenetic trees (ape). TCRdb reanalyzed the raw reads on its own, using fastp at Q25 for trimming and MiXCR for clone calling, and kept in-frame beta chains. Each record represents a unique CDR3 protein, reported with the most common genes and DNA among its rows. What appears here as the V and J calls and clone size reflects TCRdb's work, not the paper's. The sample data list tens of thousands of distinct CDR3 sequences, and around 53% of these were observed just once. Approximately 1% of the sample rests with the top ten. The convalescent patients' positive SARS-CoV-2 PCR tests fell between March and December 2020, which was before the Alpha, Beta and Delta variants emerged in the United States. Ficoll-Paque Plus gradient centrifugation was used to isolate PBMCs from whole blood, and the isolated PBMCs were then either used fresh or cryopreserved at -140C.

The research as a whole found: In convalescent patients, a median about 86% of post-vaccine SARS-CoV-2-reactive clones were detected only after vaccination, and vaccine-specific priming was suggested by this finding. In convalescent patients, nearly all vaccine-specific clones (304 of 307) were found to be mono-reactive for SARS-CoV-2 spike rather than cross-reactive with common cold coronaviruses. The number of convalescent patients in the study was relatively small, and the study did not examine early timepoints following natural infection. The median number of SARS-CoV-2-reactive clonotypes rose from about 23 after infection to a few dozen after vaccination, but the change was not significant.

V is clipped by 3 bases and J by 4 bases, and the sequence between their germline boundaries is 16 bases long. In the germline V gene (reference sequence), CDR1 corresponds to DFQATT and CDR2 to SNEGSKA. The CDR3 starts with the cysteine, ends with the phenylalanine, and has 14 residues. The entry retains the CDR3 DNA only, 42 bases that are in frame from base 1. The chain links TRBV20-1 with TRBJ2-7, with a tentative D gene TRBD2 over 6 matching bases. The sequenced sample was CD4+ T cells from blood, obtained before SARS-CoV-2 vaccination. The clonotype originates from a human donor who had recovered from COVID-19. The CDR3 protein sequence reads: CSARTPGGVYEQYF. The nucleotide sequence is given as TGCAGTGCTAGGACCCCAGGCGGGGTGTACGAGCAGTACTTC.